The sample holds a few counts of the clone carrying this T cell receptor beta chain. V was trimmed by 7 bases and J by 4 bases, leaving 17 bases between them. Germline CDR1 reads SQVTM; CDR2 reads ANQGSEA. The CDR3 totals 13 residues. The sample belongs to a study of CD8+ T cells in alopecia areata. Study background: Those patients who were treated received oral tofacitinib, which was given at 5 to 10 mg twice daily for moderate-to-severe alopecia areata.

The sequencing template was cDNA reverse transcribed from extracted RNA. The table came from immunoSEQ multiplex PCR; TCRdb's copy has only in-frame clones and leaves some out. This sample has 90,000 to 100,000 clones, with nearly 45% found just once. The chain couples TRBV29-1 to TRBJ2-7, with D possibly being TRBD1 or TRBD2 (6 bases each). Sequencing used CD4+ T cells sorted from blood. This TCR was recovered from a human donor with alopecia areata. The CDR3 bases are TGCAGCGCCGGAGGGCAGGGGCGGTACGAGCAGTACTTC. Its translation is CSAGGQGRYEQYF.